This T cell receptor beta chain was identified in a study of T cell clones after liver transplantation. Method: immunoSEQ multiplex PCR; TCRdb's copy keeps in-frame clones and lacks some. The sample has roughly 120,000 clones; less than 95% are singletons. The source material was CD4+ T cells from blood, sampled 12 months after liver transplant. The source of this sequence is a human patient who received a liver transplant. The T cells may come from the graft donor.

The CDR3 DNA is TGTGCCAGCAGTTTTGGAGGGGTAGAGACCCAGTACTTC. Amino acid sequence: CASSFGGVETQYF. The chain uses TRBV27 and TRBJ2-5, with D maybe TRBD2 (6 bases). CDR3 length equals 13 residues. Germline V CDR1 and CDR2: MNHEY, SMNVEV (reference sequence). Trimming shortened V by 3 bases and J by 4 bases, and 9 bases separated the two germline ends.